The 7 T cell receptor beta chains below come from one sample, sequenced in a study of Graves' ophthalmopathy and Graves' hyperthyroidism. The sequenced template was RNA, covering the TCR beta CDR3 region. HTBI primers were employed in first-round RT-PCR, then a second-round multiplex PCR followed. TCRdb analysed the multiplex PCR reads with MiXCR anew, one entry per CDR3 protein. Of 560,000 or so distinct CDR3 sequences detected, just under 40% appear once; the ten largest clones hold about 4%. Sample: peripheral blood or thyroid tissue (not recorded which). The origin of the receptors is an adult man with Graves' hyperthyroidism.

This rearrangement joins TRBV2 to TRBJ1-1, with D uncertain. The ends were cut back, 4 bases at V and 7 bases at J, with 7 bases in the middle. The CDR3 loop spans 11 amino acids. CDR1 and CDR2 (germline): SNHLY, FYNNEI. For the CDR3, the DNA is TGTGCCAGCAGTGGAGCTATTGAAGCTTTCTTT. Residues: CASSGAIEAFF.

This rearrangement joins TRBV10-3 to TRBJ2-3, with 10 nucleotides matching TRBD2. Germline V gene sequence: CDR1 ENHRY, CDR2 SYGVKD. The CDR3 runs 17 residues. The J segment lost 6 bases and the V segment lost 0 bases, leaving 9 bases of the junction unmatched. This CDR3 reads CAISESLAGEVMDTQYF. As DNA, the CDR3 is TGTGCCATCAGTGAGTCCCTAGCGGGAGAAGTCATGGATACGCAGTATTTT.

This clonotype has just a few counts. The chain couples TRBV4-1 to TRBJ1-5; D gene ambiguous. V was shortened by 3 bases and J by 3 bases, with 12 bases between the two germline ends. Germline V CDR1 and CDR2: MGHRA, YSYEKL. This CDR3 contains 15 residues. The chain's CDR3 is CASSQGTVTNQPQHF. CDR3 nucleotide sequence: TGCGCCAGCAGCCAGGGTACGGTCACCAATCAGCCCCAGCATTTT.

This clonotype was seen repeatedly, ten times or more. This chain joins TRBV5-6 and TRBJ2-7; TRBD1 aligns across 8 bases. The CDR3 length is 14 residues. V gave up 4 bases and J gave up 5 bases; unmatched junction bases: 8. Germline CDR1 is SGHDT and CDR2 is YYEEEE. The CDR3 is CASSANRGLDEQYF. The CDR3 DNA sequence: TGTGCCAGCAGCGCAAACAGGGGGTTGGACGAGCAGTACTTC.

This clonotype was detected many times. The chain links TRBV7-6 to TRBJ2-5; 8 bases are a match to TRBD2. The CDR3 contains 16 residues. Germline V gene sequence: CDR1 SGHVS, CDR2 FNYEAQ. V trimming: 2 bases; J trimming: 4 bases; junction bases outside the gene matches: 9. This chain's CDR3 is CASSLMSSGGLETQYF. Here the CDR3 DNA reads TGTGCCAGCAGCTTAATGAGCAGCGGGGGTCTAGAGACCCAGTACTTC. Complete variable domain (other parts from reference TRBV7-6 and TRBJ2-5): GAGVSQSPRYKVTKRGQDVALRCDPISGHVSLYWYRQALGQGPEFLTYFNYEAQQDKSGLPNDRFSAERPEGSISTLTIQRTEQRDSAMYRCASSLMSSGGLETQYFGPGTRLLVL.

This clonotype has ten or more counts. J is TRBJ2-7 and V is TRBV29-1, with D unresolved. From germline, CDR1 is SQVTM and CDR2 ANQGSEA. This CDR3 has 13 amino acids. The V end was cut by 1 base, the J end by 4 bases, with 11 bases between. The DNA for the CDR3 is TGCAGCGTTGAAGGGGTAGGACGGTACGAGCAGTACTTC. It encodes CSVEGVGRYEQYF.

The chain joins TRBV6-5 to TRBJ2-7; 10 positions match TRBD2. CDR1 is MNHEY, CDR2 SVGAGI, per germline. The CDR3 extends over 16 amino acids. Trimming removed 2 bases from V and 5 bases from J; junction bases left unmatched: 9. In nucleotides, the CDR3 is TGTGCCAGCAGTTACCTGCTGTCTAGCGGGAGACACGAGCAGTACTTC. This encodes CASSYLLSSGRHEQYF.